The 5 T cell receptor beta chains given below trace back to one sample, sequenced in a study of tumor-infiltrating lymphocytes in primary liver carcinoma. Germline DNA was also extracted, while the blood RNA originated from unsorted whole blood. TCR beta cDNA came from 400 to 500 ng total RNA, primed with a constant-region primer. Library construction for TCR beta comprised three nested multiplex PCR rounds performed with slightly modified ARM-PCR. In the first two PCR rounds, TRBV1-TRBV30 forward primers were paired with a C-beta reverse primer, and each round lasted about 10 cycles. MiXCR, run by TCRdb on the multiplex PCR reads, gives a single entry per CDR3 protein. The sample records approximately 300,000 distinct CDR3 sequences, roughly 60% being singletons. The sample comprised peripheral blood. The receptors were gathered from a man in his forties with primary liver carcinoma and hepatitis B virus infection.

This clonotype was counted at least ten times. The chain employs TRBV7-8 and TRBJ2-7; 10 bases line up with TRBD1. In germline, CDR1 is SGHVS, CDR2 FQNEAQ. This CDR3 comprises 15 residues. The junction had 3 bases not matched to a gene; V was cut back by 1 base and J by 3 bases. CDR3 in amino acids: CASSLGGQGNYEQYF. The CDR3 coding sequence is TGTGCCAGCAGCTTAGGGGGACAGGGGAACTACGAGCAGTACTTC.

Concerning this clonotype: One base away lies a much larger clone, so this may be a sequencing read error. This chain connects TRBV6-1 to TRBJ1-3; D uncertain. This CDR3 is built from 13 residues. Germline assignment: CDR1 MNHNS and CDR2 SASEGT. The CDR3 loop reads CASTERQGNTIYF. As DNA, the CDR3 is TGTGCCAGCACTGAAAGGCAGGGAAACACCATATATTTT.

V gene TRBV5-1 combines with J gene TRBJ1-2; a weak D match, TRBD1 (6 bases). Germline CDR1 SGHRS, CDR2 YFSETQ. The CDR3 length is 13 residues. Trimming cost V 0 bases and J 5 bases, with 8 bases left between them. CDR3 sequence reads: CASSLEGEYGYTF. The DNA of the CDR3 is TGCGCCAGCAGCTTGGAGGGGGAGTATGGCTACACCTTC.

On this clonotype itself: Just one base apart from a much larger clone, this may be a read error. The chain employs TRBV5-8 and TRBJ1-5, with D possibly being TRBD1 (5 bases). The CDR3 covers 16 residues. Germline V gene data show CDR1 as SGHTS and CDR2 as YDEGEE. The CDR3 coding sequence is TGTGCCGGCAGCTCTCTGACAGCGTATAGCAATCAGCCCCAGCATTTT. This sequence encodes CAGSSLTAYSNQPQHF.

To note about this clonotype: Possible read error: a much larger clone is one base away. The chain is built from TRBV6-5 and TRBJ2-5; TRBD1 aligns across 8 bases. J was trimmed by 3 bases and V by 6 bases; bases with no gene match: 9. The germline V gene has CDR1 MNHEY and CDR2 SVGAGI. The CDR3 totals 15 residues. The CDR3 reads CASSPLGTGKETQYF. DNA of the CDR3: TGTGCCAGCAGCCCCTTGGGGACAGGAAAAGAGACCCAGTACTTC.